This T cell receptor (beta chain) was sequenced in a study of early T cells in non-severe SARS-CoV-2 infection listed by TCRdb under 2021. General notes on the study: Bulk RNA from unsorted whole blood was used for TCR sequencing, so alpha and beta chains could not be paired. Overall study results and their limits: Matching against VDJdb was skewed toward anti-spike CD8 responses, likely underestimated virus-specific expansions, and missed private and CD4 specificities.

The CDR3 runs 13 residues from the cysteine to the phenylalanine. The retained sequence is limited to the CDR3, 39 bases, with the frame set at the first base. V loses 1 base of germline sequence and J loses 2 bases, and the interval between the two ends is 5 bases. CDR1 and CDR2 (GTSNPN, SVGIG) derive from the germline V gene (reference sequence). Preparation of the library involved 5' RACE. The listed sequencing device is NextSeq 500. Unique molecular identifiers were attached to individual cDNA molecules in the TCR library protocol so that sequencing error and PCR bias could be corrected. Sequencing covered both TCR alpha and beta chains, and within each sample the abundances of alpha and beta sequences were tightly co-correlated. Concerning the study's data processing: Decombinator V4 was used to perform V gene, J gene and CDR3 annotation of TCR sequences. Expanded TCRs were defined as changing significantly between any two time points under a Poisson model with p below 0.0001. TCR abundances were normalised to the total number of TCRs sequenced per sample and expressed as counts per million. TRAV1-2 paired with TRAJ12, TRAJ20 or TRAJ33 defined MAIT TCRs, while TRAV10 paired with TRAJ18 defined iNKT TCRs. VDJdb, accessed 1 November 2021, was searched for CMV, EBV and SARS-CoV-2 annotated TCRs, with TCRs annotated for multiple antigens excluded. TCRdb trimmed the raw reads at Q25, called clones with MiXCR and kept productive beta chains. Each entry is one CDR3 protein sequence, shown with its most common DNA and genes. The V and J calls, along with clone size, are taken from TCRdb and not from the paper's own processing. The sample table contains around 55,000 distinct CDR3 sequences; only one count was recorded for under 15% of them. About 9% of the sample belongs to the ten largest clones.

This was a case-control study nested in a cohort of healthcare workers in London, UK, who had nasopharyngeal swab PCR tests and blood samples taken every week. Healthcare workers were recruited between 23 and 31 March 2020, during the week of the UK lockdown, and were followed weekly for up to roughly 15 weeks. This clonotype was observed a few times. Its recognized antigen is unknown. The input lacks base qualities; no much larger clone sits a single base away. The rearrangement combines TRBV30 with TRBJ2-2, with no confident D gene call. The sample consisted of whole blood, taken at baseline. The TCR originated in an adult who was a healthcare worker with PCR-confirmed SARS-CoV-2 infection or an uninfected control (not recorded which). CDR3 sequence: CAWSAGNTGELFF. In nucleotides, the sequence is TGTGCCTGGAGTGCCGGAAACACCGGGGAGCTGTTTTTT.